Sequencing of this T cell receptor beta chain was carried out in a study of T cell responses to AZD1222 COVID-19 vaccine. Assay: immunoSEQ multiplex PCR; the TCRdb copy retains only in-frame clones and omits some. The sample yields roughly 120,000 clones, approximately 85% seen once. On this clone itself: Its antigen is currently unknown.

Germline values: CDR1 MGHRA, CDR2 YSYEKL. With 4 bases clipped from V and 5 bases from J, the junction kept 9 bases outside the gene matches. This CDR3 is 15 amino acids long. The study, taken as a whole, reports: Compared with day 0, the breadth and depth of the Spike-specific TCR repertoire rose significantly after two doses of AZD1222.

This clonotype was sampled from an adult in good health. The V call is TRBV4-1, the J call TRBJ2-5; TRBD1 matches at 8 bases. The sample in question was peripheral blood, obtained on day 0 of MenACWY control vaccination. The CDR3 region is CASSLGQGARETQYF. CDR3 in DNA: TGCGCCAGCAGCCTCGGACAGGGTGCTAGGGAGACCCAGTACTTC.